Below are 23 T cell receptor beta chains sequenced from a single sample in a study of T cell responses to AZD1222 COVID-19 vaccine. Sequencing used immunoSEQ multiplex PCR; TCRdb keeps in-frame clones, though not all of them. The data contain more than 100,000 clones, 80% to 90% of them singletons. Here the sequenced sample was peripheral blood, taken on day 0 of AZD1222 vaccination. All receptors come from an adult in good health.

This chain joins TRBV15 and TRBJ2-1; TRBD2 aligns across 10 bases. The V gene's germline CDR1 is LNHNV and CDR2 YYDKDF (reference sequence). The CDR3 is 15 amino acids. V was pared by 0 bases and J by 5 bases, with 1 base of the junction left unmatched. CDR3 coding DNA: TGTGCCACCAGCAGAGAGCTAGCGGGGGACAATGAGCAGTTCTTC. The encoded protein is CATSRELAGDNEQFF. The full variable domain, rest sourced from reference TRBV15 and TRBJ2-1, is DAMVIQNPRYQVTQFGKPVTLSCSQTLNHNVMYWYQQKSSQAPKLLFHYYDKDFNNEADTPDNFQSRRPNTSFCFLDIRSPGLGDTAMYLCATSRELAGDNEQFFGPGTRLTVL.

This chain links TRBV10-3 with TRBJ2-7; the D gene is possibly TRBD1 (6 bases). Germline CDR1 is ENHRY and CDR2 is SYGVKD. V lost 4 bases to trimming and J lost 3 bases, with 13 bases between them. The CDR3 length is 14 residues. As DNA, the CDR3 is TGTGCCATCAGTGCCAGGGACACTGTCTACGAGCAGTACTTC. It is translated as CAISARDTVYEQYF.

The J gene is TRBJ1-1, the V gene TRBV28; D ambiguous. The CDR3 runs to 10 residues. V was clipped by 6 bases and J by 7 bases, with 6 bases between them. CDR1 and CDR2 from the germline V gene are MDHEN and SYDVKM. The DNA for the CDR3 is TGTGCCAGCAGCGCTAATGAAGCTTTCTTT. Its protein is CASSANEAFF.

This chain links TRBV5-1 with TRBJ1-5; TRBD1 matches at 9 bases. V lost 0 bases to trimming and J lost 7 bases; unmatched junction nucleotides: 2. The CDR3 has 14 amino acids. CDR1 is SGHRS, CDR2 YFSETQ, per germline. The CDR3 DNA is TGCGCCAGCAGCTTGGGGGACAGGGAACAGCCCCAGCATTTT. Encoded protein: CASSLGDREQPQHF.

The rearrangement uses TRBV18 and TRBJ1-1; D is unresolved. The CDR3 covers 15 residues. V lost 2 bases, J lost 0 bases, and 10 bases lay in between. The V gene's germline CDR1 is KGHSH and CDR2 LQKENI. The CDR3, as DNA: TGTGCCAGCTCACCAACAGAGTCAATGAACACTGAAGCTTTCTTT. Protein product: CASSPTESMNTEAFF. Using reference TRBV18 and TRBJ1-1 for the parts outside the CDR3, the full variable domain is NAGVMQNPRHLVRRRGQEARLRCSPMKGHSHVYWYRQLPEEGLKFMVYLQKENIIDESGMPKERFSAEFPKEGPSILRIQQVVRGDSAAYFCASSPTESMNTEAFFGQGTRLTVV.

The chain combines TRBV15 with TRBJ2-1, with 7 bases identical to TRBD2. The CDR3 spans 17 residues. Germline CDR1 LNHNV, CDR2 YYDKDF (reference sequence). V lost 0 bases, J lost 4 bases, and 9 bases stayed unmatched. The CDR3 bases are TGTGCCACCAGCAGAGAGGCGGGACTACGTGCGTACAATGAGCAGTTCTTC. Its protein product is CATSREAGLRAYNEQFF.

The V call is TRBV18, the J call TRBJ1-3; a possible D gene is TRBD1 (5 bases). V shed 2 bases and J shed 0 bases, with 11 bases lying between them. Germline lookup yields CDR1 KGHSH and CDR2 LQKENI. CDR3 length: 16 amino acids. The DNA of the CDR3 is TGTGCCAGCTCACCATCAACAGGCCCCTCTGGAAACACCATATATTTT. Amino acid sequence: CASSPSTGPSGNTIYF.

This clone was counted a single time. As DNA, the CDR3 is TGTGCCAGCAGCTTCAGGACTAGCGGGGGGACCTACAATGAGCAGTTCTTC. Encoded protein: CASSFRTSGGTYNEQFF. The J gene is TRBJ2-1, the V gene TRBV7-9; 14 bases match TRBD2. This CDR3 comprises 17 residues. The V segment lost 3 bases and the J segment 2 bases; nucleotides outside the gene matches: 3. Looked up from germline, CDR1 is SEHNR and CDR2 is FQNEAQ (reference sequence).

Comment on this clone: Relative to the germline gene, one junction end is altered; a read error may explain this. Distinct nucleotide sequences in the sample also encode this CDR3. The chain is built from TRBV28 and TRBJ1-5; 9 bases fit TRBD1. Germline CDR1 is MDHEN and CDR2 is SYDVKM. The CDR3 totals 15 residues. The CDR3 protein is CASSLLTGGNQPQHF. The CDR3, as DNA: TGTGCCAGCAGTTTATTAACAGGGGGCAACCAGCCCCAGCATTTT.

This rearrangement joins TRBV7-2 to TRBJ2-3; D perhaps matches TRBD2 (6 bases). Germline CDR1 reads SGHTA; CDR2 reads FQGNSA. Trimming shortened V by 3 bases and J by 2 bases, and 12 bases separated the two germline ends. The CDR3 extends over 15 amino acids. The chain's CDR3 is CASSFRGSFTDTQYF. The CDR3 coding sequence is TGTGCCAGCAGCTTCCGGGGGAGCTTCACAGATACGCAGTATTTT.

This chain uses TRBV5-4 with TRBJ1-3; the D gene is possibly TRBD1 (5 bases). Looked up from germline, CDR1 is SGHNT and CDR2 is YYREEE (reference sequence). CDR3 length equals 14 residues. Trimming removed 6 bases from V and 4 bases from J, with 14 bases in between. CDR3 DNA sequence: TGTGCCAGCACCCGCGGGGGGGAAGGAAACACCATATATTTT. It is translated as CASTRGGEGNTIYF. Full variable domain (rest looked up from reference TRBV5-4 and TRBJ1-3): ETGVTQSPTHLIKTRGQQVTLRCSSQSGHNTVSWYQQALGQGPQFIFQYYREEENGRGNFPPRFSGLQFPNYSSELNVNALELDDSALYLCASTRGGEGNTIYFGEGSWLTVV.

The V gene is TRBV3-1 (or the pseudogene TRBV3-2), the J gene TRBJ2-3, with TRBD2 identical over 11 bases. The CDR3 extends over 18 amino acids. The germline gives CDR1 LGHDT, CDR2 YNNKEL (reference sequence). V shed 2 bases and J 6 bases; nucleotides not matched to a gene: 13. CDR3 sequence: CASSQKKLLAGEGDTQYF. CDR3 nucleotide sequence: TGTGCCAGCAGCCAAAAAAAACTACTAGCGGGGGAAGGGGATACGCAGTATTTT.

This chain connects TRBV20-1 to TRBJ2-7; 7 bases match TRBD1. This CDR3 has 10 amino acids. The J segment lost 13 bases and the V segment lost 1 base, leaving 4 bases of the junction unmatched. The germline V gene has CDR1 DFQATT and CDR2 SNEGSKA (reference sequence). This CDR3 reads CSARVDRDYF. The CDR3 DNA reads as TGCAGTGCTAGAGTTGACAGGGATTACTTC.

This chain connects TRBV11-2 to TRBJ2-1; D is possibly TRBD2 (6 bases). Looked up from germline, CDR1 is SGHAT and CDR2 is FQNNGV. This CDR3 has 13 residues. Trimming removed 3 bases from V and 8 bases from J, with 11 bases in between. The CDR3 DNA is TGTGCCAGCAGCTTTGAACTAGCAGATGAGCAGTTCTTC. Residues: CASSFELADEQFF.

The genes are TRBV4-1 and TRBJ1-4; weak D call: TRBD1 (6 bases). This CDR3 contains 14 residues. Germline V gene sequence: CDR1 MGHRA, CDR2 YSYEKL. V was trimmed by 1 base and J by 8 bases, leaving 11 bases between them. The CDR3, as DNA: TGCGCCAGCAGCCAAGCTAGGGGGGTCGAAAAACTGTTTTTT. Its protein is CASSQARGVEKLFF.

CDR3 in amino acids: CASSLGVSGGVEAFF. The CDR3 coding sequence is TGTGCCAGCAGTTTAGGGGTCAGTGGGGGGGTTGAAGCTTTCTTT. The V call is TRBV27, the J call TRBJ1-1; weak D call: TRBD1 (5 bases). The CDR3 length is 15 residues. Trimming took off 2 bases at V and 7 bases at J, with 17 bases between the two ends. Germline CDR1 is MNHEY and CDR2 is SMNVEV (reference sequence).

V is TRBV28 and J is TRBJ2-1; D not resolved. CDR3 length equals 14 residues. CDR1 and CDR2 (germline): MDHEN, SYDVKM. The V end was cut by 8 bases, the J end by 0 bases, with 11 bases between. CDR3 loop: CASHRLSSYNEQFF. CDR3 nucleotide sequence: TGTGCCAGCCACCGCCTCTCCTCCTACAATGAGCAGTTCTTC. Full variable domain (missing parts from reference TRBV28 and TRBJ2-1): DVKVTQSSRYLVKRTGEKVFLECVQDMDHENMFWYRQDPGLGLRLIYFSYDVKMKEKGDIPEGYSVSREKKERFSLILESASTNQTSMYLCASHRLSSYNEQFFGPGTRLTVL.

The chain uses TRBV5-6 and TRBJ1-2; D remains ambiguous. V was cut by 4 bases and J by 5 bases, with 18 bases left in between. Germline values: CDR1 SGHDT, CDR2 YYEEEE. The CDR3 has 15 residues. In DNA, the CDR3 is TGTGCCAGCAGCGGCCAACTGGCCTTAGAGTATGGCTACACCTTC. The encoded protein is CASSGQLALEYGYTF.

The genes are TRBV6-2 or TRBV6-3 and TRBJ2-7; D unclear. CDR3 length: 13 amino acids. With 6 bases removed from V and 1 base from J, the gap between germline ends came to 10 bases. Looked up from germline, CDR1 is MNHEY and CDR2 is SVGEGT. The CDR3 protein is CASSPAYSYEQYF. In DNA, the CDR3 is TGTGCCAGCAGCCCTGCCTATTCCTACGAGCAGTACTTC.

The chain couples TRBV29-1 to TRBJ2-1, with 7 nucleotides matching TRBD1. Trimming at V came to 3 bases and at J to 0 bases, leaving 8 bases not matched to a gene. CDR3 length equals 16 residues. Germline V gene sequence: CDR1 SQVTM, CDR2 ANQGSEA. As DNA, the CDR3 is TGCAGCGTTGAGGTACCGGGACAGAGCTCCTACAATGAGCAGTTCTTC. Translation: CSVEVPGQSSYNEQFF.

V usage is TRBV24-1 and J usage is TRBJ2-5; a possible D gene is TRBD2 (7 bases). CDR1 is KGHDR, CDR2 SFDVKD, per germline. CDR3 length equals 15 residues. V lost 4 bases to trimming and J lost 5 bases, with 16 bases between them. CDR3: CATSDPRGAGETQYF. The CDR3 DNA reads TGTGCCACCAGTGACCCCCGGGGGGCAGGGGAGACCCAGTACTTC.

With regard to this clone: This sample includes further DNA sequences coding for the same CDR3. The chain is built from TRBV9 and TRBJ2-7, with D perhaps matching TRBD1 (6 bases). The germline V gene has CDR1 SGDLS and CDR2 YYNGEE. This CDR3 region has 14 residues. V was trimmed by 3 bases and J by 1 base, leaving 11 bases between them. The CDR3 region is CASSGPDSSYEQYF. The CDR3 DNA reads TGTGCCAGCAGCGGACCGGACAGTTCCTACGAGCAGTACTTC.

This chain joins TRBV7-9 and TRBJ1-3; D perhaps matches TRBD1 (5 bases). Trimming left V 3 bases short and J 0 bases short, with 9 bases between. CDR3 length: 15 amino acids. In germline, CDR1 is SEHNR, CDR2 FQNEAQ (reference sequence). Here the CDR3 DNA reads TGTGCCAGCAGCTTTGACAGTTTCTCTGGAAACACCATATATTTT. Protein sequence: CASSFDSFSGNTIYF.